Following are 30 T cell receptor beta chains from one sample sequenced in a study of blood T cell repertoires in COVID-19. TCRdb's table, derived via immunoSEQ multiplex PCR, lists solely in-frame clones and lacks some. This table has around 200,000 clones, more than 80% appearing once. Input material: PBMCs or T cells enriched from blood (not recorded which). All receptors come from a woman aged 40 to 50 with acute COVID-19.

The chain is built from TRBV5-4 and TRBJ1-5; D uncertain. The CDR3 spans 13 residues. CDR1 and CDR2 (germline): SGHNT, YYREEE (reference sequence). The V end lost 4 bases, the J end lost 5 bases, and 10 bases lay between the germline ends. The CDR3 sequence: CASSPRPDQPQHF. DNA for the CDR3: TGTGCCAGCAGCCCCCGTCCCGATCAGCCCCAGCATTTT.

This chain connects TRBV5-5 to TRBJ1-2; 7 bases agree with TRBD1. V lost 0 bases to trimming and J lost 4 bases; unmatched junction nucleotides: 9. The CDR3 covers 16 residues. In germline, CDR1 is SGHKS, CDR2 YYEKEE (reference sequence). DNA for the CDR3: TGTGCCAGCAGCTTGGCAGGGGGAAAGGTAATCTATGGCTACACCTTC. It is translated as CASSLAGGKVIYGYTF.

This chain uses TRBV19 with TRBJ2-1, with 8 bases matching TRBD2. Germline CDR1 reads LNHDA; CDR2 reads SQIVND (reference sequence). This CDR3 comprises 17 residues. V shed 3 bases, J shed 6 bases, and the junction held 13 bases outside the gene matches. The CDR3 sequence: CASSIPRTGGHGNEQFF. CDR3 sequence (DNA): TGTGCCAGTAGTATCCCCCGGACGGGGGGGCATGGCAATGAGCAGTTCTTC.

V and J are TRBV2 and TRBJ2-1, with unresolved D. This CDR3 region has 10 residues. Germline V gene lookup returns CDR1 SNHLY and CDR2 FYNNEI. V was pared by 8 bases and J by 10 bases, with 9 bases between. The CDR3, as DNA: TGTGCCAGCCGACTTAAGGAGCAGTTCTTC. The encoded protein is CASRLKEQFF.

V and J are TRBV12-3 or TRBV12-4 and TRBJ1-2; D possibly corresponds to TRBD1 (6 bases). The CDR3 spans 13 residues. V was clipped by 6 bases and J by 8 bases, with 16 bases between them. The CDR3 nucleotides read TGTGCCAGCAGCCACACAGGGAATGGCGGCTACACCTTC. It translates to CASSHTGNGGYTF.

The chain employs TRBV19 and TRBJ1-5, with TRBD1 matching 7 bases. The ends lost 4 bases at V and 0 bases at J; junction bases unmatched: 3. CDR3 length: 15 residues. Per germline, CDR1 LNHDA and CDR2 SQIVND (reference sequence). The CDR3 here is CASSKQGYSNQPQHF. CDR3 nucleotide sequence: TGTGCCAGTAGTAAACAGGGGTATAGCAATCAGCCCCAGCATTTT.

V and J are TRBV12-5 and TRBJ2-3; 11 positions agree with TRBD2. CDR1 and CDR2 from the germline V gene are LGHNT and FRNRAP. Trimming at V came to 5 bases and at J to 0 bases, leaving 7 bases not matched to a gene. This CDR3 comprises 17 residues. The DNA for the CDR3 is TGTGCTAGTGGTACAACTAGCGGGGGTCTAAGCACAGATACGCAGTATTTT. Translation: CASGTTSGGLSTDTQYF.

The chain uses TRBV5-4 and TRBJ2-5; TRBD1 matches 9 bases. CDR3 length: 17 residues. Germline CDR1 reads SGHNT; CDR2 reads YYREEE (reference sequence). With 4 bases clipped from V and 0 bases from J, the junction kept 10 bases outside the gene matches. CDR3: CASSTLGQGAYQETQYF. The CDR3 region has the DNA TGTGCCAGCAGCACTTTGGGACAGGGAGCGTACCAAGAGACCCAGTACTTC.

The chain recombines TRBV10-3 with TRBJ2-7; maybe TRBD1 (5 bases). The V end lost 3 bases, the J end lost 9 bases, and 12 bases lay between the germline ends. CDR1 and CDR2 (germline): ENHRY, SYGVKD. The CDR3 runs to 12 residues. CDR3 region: CAISEGVSRQYV. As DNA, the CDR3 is TGTGCCATCAGTGAAGGGGTATCCAGGCAGTACGTC.

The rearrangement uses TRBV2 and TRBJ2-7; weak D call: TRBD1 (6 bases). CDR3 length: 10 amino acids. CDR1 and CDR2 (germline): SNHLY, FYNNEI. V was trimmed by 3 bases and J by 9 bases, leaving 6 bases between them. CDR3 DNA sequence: TGTGCCAGCAGTGACAGGGGGCAGTACTTC. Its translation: CASSDRGQYF. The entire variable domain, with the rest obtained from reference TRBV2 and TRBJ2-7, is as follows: EPEVTQTPSHQVTQMGQEVILRCVPISNHLYFYWYRQILGQKVEFLVSFYNNEISEKSEIFDDQFSVERPDGSNFTLKIRSTKLEDSAMYFCASSDRGQYFGPGTRLTVT.

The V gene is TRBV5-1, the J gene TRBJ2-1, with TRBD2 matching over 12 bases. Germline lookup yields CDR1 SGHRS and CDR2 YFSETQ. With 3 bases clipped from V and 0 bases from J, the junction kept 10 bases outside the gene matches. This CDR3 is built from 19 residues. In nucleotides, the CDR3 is TGCGCCAGCAGCTCCCGACTAGCGGGGGCCTACAGCTCCTACAATGAGCAGTTCTTC. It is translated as CASSSRLAGAYSSYNEQFF. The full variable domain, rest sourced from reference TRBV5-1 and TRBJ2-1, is KAGVTQTPRYLIKTRGQQVTLSCSPISGHRSVSWYQQTPGQGLQFLFEYFSETQRNKGNFPGRFSGRQFSNSRSEMNVSTLELGDSALYLCASSSRLAGAYSSYNEQFFGPGTRLTVL.

CDR3 amino acids: CASSVWDTDTGELFF. Written as DNA, the CDR3 is TGTGCCAGCAGCGTATGGGACACTGACACCGGGGAGCTGTTTTTT. The V gene is TRBV9, the J gene TRBJ2-2, with D possibly being TRBD1 (6 bases). Trimming shortened V by 1 base and J by 3 bases, and 10 bases separated the two germline ends. The CDR3 loop spans 15 amino acids. Germline lookup yields CDR1 SGDLS and CDR2 YYNGEE.

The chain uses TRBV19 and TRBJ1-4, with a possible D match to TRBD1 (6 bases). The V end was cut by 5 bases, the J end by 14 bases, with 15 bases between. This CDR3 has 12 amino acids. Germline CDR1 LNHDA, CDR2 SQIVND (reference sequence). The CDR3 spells CASSSPGHLLFF. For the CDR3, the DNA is TGTGCCAGTAGTTCGCCGGGACATCTGCTGTTTTTT.

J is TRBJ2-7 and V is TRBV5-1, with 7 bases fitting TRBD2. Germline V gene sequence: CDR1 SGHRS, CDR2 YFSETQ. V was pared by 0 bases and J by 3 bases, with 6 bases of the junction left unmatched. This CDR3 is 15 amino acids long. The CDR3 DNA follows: TGCGCCAGCAGCTTGGCCGCAGCGGGGTGCTACGAGCAGTACTTC. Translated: CASSLAAAGCYEQYF. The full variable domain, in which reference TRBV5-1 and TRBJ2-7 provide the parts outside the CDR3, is KAGVTQTPRYLIKTRGQQVTLSCSPISGHRSVSWYQQTPGQGLQFLFEYFSETQRNKGNFPGRFSGRQFSNSRSEMNVSTLELGDSALYLCASSLAAAGCYEQYFGPGTRLTVT.

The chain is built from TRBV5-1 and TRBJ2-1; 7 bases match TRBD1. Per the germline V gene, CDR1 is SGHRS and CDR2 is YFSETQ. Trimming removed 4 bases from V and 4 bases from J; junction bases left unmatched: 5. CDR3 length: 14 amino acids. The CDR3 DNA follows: TGCGCCAGCAGCATTAGGACAGGTTACAATGAGCAGTTCTTC. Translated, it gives CASSIRTGYNEQFF.

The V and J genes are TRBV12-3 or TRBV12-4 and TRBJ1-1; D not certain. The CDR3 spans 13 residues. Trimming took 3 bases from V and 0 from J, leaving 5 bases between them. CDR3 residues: CASSFGLNTEAFF. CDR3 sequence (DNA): TGTGCCAGCAGTTTCGGGTTGAACACTGAAGCTTTCTTT.

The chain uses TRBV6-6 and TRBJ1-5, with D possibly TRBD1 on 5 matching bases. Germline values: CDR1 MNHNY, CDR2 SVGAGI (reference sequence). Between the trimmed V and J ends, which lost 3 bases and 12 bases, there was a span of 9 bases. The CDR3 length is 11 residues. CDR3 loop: CASSYGDFQHF. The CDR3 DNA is TGTGCCAGCAGTTATGGGGACTTCCAGCATTTT.

The CDR3 bases are TGTGCCAGCTCACCCATCCCGACAGGCAGCTTGACTAAAGCTTTCTTT. Translation: CASSPIPTGSLTKAFF. The gene calls are TRBV18 and TRBJ1-1, with a tentative D call TRBD1 (6 bases). CDR3 length equals 16 residues. Germline V CDR1 and CDR2: KGHSH, LQKENI. Between the trimmed V and J ends, which lost 3 bases and 9 bases, there was a span of 23 bases. Filled out from reference TRBV18 and TRBJ1-1, the complete variable domain reads NAGVMQNPRHLVRRRGQEARLRCSPMKGHSHVYWYRQLPEEGLKFMVYLQKENIIDESGMPKERFSAEFPKEGPSILRIQQVVRGDSAAYFCASSPIPTGSLTKAFFGQGTRLTVV.

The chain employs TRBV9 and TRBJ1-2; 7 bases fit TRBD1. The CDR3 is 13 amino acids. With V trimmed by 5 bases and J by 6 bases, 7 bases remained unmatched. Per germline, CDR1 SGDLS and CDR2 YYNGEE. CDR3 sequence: CASSYFTGDGYTF. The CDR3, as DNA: TGTGCCAGCAGTTACTTTACAGGGGATGGCTACACCTTC.

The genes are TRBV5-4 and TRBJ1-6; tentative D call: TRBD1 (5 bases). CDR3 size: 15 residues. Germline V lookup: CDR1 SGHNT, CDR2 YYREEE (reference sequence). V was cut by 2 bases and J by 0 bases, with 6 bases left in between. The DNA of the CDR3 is TGTGCCAGCAGCTTCGGGGGCTCCTATAATTCACCCCTCCACTTT. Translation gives CASSFGGSYNSPLHF.

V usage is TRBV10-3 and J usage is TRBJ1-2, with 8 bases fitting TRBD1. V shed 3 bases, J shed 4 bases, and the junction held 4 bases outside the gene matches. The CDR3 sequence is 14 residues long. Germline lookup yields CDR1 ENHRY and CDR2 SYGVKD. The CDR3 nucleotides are TGTGCCATCAGTGATCAGGGGGCGGGCTATGGCTACACCTTC. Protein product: CAISDQGAGYGYTF.

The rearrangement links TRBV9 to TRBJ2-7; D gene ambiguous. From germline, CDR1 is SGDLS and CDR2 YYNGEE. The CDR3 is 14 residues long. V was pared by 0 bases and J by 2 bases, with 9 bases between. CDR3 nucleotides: TGTGCCAGCAGCGTAGGAACAGCCCCCTACGAGCAGTACTTC. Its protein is CASSVGTAPYEQYF. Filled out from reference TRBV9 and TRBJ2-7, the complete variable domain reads DSGVTQTPKHLITATGQRVTLRCSPRSGDLSVYWYQQSLDQGLQFLIQYYNGEERAKGNILERFSAQQFPDLHSELNLSSLELGDSALYFCASSVGTAPYEQYFGPGTRLTVT.

The CDR3 loop is CASSEVRTDSNQPQHF. CDR3 DNA sequence: TGTGCCAGCAGTGAAGTAAGGACAGATAGCAATCAGCCCCAGCATTTT. J is TRBJ1-5 and V is TRBV2, with a weak D call TRBD1 (6 bases). The CDR3 covers 16 residues. Trimming left V 1 base short and J 0 bases short, with 10 bases between. In germline, CDR1 is SNHLY, CDR2 FYNNEI.

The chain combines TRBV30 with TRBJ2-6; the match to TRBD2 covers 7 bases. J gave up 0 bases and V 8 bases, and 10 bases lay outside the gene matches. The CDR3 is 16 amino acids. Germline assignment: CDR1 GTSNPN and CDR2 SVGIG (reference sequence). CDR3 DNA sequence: TGTGCCCGGGGGAGGGGTCCGGGCTCTGGGGCCAACGTCCTGACTTTC. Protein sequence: CARGRGPGSGANVLTF.

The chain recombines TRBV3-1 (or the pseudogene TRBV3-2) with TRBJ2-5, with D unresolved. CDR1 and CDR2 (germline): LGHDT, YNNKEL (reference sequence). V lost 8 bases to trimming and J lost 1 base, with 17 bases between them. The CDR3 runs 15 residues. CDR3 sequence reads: CASSLRSPSQETQYF. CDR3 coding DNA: TGTGCCAGCTCACTACGGAGCCCTTCCCAAGAGACCCAGTACTTC.

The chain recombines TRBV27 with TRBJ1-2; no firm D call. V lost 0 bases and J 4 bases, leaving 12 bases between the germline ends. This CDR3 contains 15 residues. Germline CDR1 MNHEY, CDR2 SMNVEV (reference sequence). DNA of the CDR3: TGTGCCAGCAGTTTATCTCCAGTTTCGGGCTATGGCTACACCTTC. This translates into CASSLSPVSGYGYTF.

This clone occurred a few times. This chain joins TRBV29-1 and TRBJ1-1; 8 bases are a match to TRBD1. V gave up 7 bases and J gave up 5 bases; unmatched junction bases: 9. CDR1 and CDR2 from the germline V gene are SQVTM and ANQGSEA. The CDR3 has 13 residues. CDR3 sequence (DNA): TGCAGCGGCGGGACAGGTGGGGAGACTGAAGCTTTCTTT. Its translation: CSGGTGGETEAFF.

In DNA form, the CDR3 reads TGTGCCACCAATATGATCTCGGCAGGGGCCGCCCGGGGACGAGCTTTCTTT. Translation: CATNMISAGAARGRAFF. The chain couples TRBV24-1 to TRBJ1-1, with D possibly being TRBD1 (6 bases). V gave up 8 bases and J gave up 10 bases, with 31 bases separating them. The CDR3 has 17 residues. Looked up from germline, CDR1 is KGHDR and CDR2 is SFDVKD.

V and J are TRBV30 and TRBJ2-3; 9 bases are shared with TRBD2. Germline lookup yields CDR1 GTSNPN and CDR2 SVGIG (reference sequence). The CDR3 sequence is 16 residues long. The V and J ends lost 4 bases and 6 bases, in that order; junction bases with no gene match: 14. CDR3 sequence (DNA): TGTGCCTGGATACCTGAAGTGGCGGGGGGGCCGGATACGCAGTATTTT. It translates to CAWIPEVAGGPDTQYF.

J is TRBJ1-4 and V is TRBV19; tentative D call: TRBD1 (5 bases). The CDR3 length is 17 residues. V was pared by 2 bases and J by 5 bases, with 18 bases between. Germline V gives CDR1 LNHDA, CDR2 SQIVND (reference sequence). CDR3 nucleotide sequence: TGTGCCAGTAGTATAAATCGGCTCCGGACACAGAATGAAAAACTGTTTTTT. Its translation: CASSINRLRTQNEKLFF.